The rows below give T cell receptor beta chains drawn from one sample of a study of blood T cells in healthy people across ages. TCRdb ran MiXCR on the 5' RACE reads and lists one entry per CDR3 protein. This sample yields fewer than 700,000 distinct CDR3 sequences, of which roughly 48% are seen a single time; approximately 25% belongs to the top ten. Sample: blood. The receptors were gathered from a man of 80 years or more in good health. The CDR3 runs from the conserved cysteine through the conserved F or W. A D gene is named only where the DNA matches it firmly. Not every row has a clone size; where given, it reads once, few, many or a size class.

cdr3_nt: TGTGCCAGCAGCTTAGCCGGGACCTACACCGGGGAGCTGTTTTTT
cdr3_aa: CASSLAGTYTGELFF
v_call: TRBV13
clone_size: -
j_call: TRBJ2-2
d_call: -

cdr3_nt: TGCGCCAGCAGCGGAGGGACTAGCGGAGTGGAGGGGAAAGGGGCCAACGTCCTGACTTTC
cdr3_aa: CASSGGTSGVEGKGANVLTF
v_call: TRBV5-1
clone_size: -
j_call: TRBJ2-6
d_call: TRBD2

cdr3_nt: TGTGCCACCAGCAAGGGACTAGCGGGGATCCAAAAGACCCAGTACTTC
cdr3_aa: CATSKGLAGIQKTQYF
v_call: TRBV15
clone_size: -
j_call: TRBJ2-5
d_call: TRBD2

cdr3_nt: TGTGCCAGCAGTTTATTCGGGCAGAACTACGAGCAGTACTTC
cdr3_aa: CASSLFGQNYEQYF
v_call: TRBV27
clone_size: -
j_call: TRBJ2-7
d_call: -

cdr3_nt: TGCAGTACTAGCTACCGACAGCCGGGACTAGCGGGAGGATTGACCCTAAATGAGCAGTTCTTC
cdr3_aa: CSTSYRQPGLAGGLTLNEQFF
v_call: TRBV20-1
clone_size: -
j_call: TRBJ2-1
d_call: TRBD2

cdr3_nt: TGTGCCAGCAGTTACTCCGAGCTACAAGAGACCCAGTACTTC
cdr3_aa: CASSYSELQETQYF
v_call: TRBV6-6
clone_size: few
j_call: TRBJ2-5
d_call: -

cdr3_nt: TGCAGTGCTAACTCTTACTCCTACGAGCAGTACTTC
cdr3_aa: CSANSYSYEQYF
v_call: TRBV20-1
clone_size: few
j_call: TRBJ2-7
d_call: -

cdr3_nt: TGCAGCGTTGTCTCCAGTACAGATACGCAGTATTTT
cdr3_aa: CSVVSSTDTQYF
v_call: TRBV29-1
clone_size: -
j_call: TRBJ2-3
d_call: -

cdr3_nt: TGCAGTGCCCGCCAGACTAGCGGGGGGGCGTTTGAGCAGTTCTTC
cdr3_aa: CSARQTSGGAFEQFF
v_call: TRBV20-1
clone_size: few
j_call: TRBJ2-1
d_call: TRBD2

cdr3_nt: TGTGCCAGCAGTTTACGTTTGGGACTAGCGGGCCCCTACAATGAGCAGTTCTTC
cdr3_aa: CASSLRLGLAGPYNEQFF
v_call: TRBV28
clone_size: -
j_call: TRBJ2-1
d_call: TRBD2

cdr3_nt: TGTGCCAGCAGTTACACGCAGATTACCGGGGAGCTGTTTTTT
cdr3_aa: CASSYTQITGELFF
v_call: TRBV6-5
clone_size: -
j_call: TRBJ2-2
d_call: -

cdr3_nt: TGCGCCAGCAGCCAAGATCCTAGCGGGGGGGCAAATGAGCAGTTCTTC
cdr3_aa: CASSQDPSGGANEQFF
v_call: TRBV4-3
clone_size: -
j_call: TRBJ2-1
d_call: TRBD2

cdr3_nt: TGTGCCAGCACCGAATTCCAGACTAGCGGAAGCTCTGGGGCCAACGTCCTGACTTTC
cdr3_aa: CASTEFQTSGSSGANVLTF
v_call: TRBV2
clone_size: -
j_call: TRBJ2-6
d_call: TRBD2

cdr3_nt: TGTGCCAGCAGTTACTCGAGGCAGAGCGGGCTAGCGGAGTGGTATGAGCAGTTCTTC
cdr3_aa: CASSYSRQSGLAEWYEQFF
v_call: TRBV6-2/TRBV6-3
clone_size: -
j_call: TRBJ2-1
d_call: TRBD2

cdr3_nt: TGTGCCAGCAGCCGTATGGGTTTTGGGGGGAGAGACAAAAACATTCAGTACTTC
cdr3_aa: CASSRMGFGGRDKNIQYF
v_call: TRBV28
clone_size: -
j_call: TRBJ2-4
d_call: -

cdr3_nt: TGTGCCAGCAGCGGCCATCGGGACGAGCAGTACTTC
cdr3_aa: CASSGHRDEQYF
v_call: TRBV3-1
clone_size: few
j_call: TRBJ2-7
d_call: -

cdr3_nt: TGCAGTGCAGTAAGGACCACCCAAGAGACCCAGTACTTC
cdr3_aa: CSAVRTTQETQYF
v_call: TRBV20-1
clone_size: -
j_call: TRBJ2-5
d_call: -

cdr3_nt: TGCGCCAGCAGCTTGGCCCGGGACCCCAGGGGGAATGAGCAGTTCTTC
cdr3_aa: CASSLARDPRGNEQFF
v_call: TRBV5-1
clone_size: -
j_call: TRBJ2-1
d_call: TRBD1

cdr3_nt: TGTGCCAGCAATGGGGGGGGATACGAGCAGTACTTC
cdr3_aa: CASNGGGYEQYF
v_call: TRBV7-9
clone_size: -
j_call: TRBJ2-7
d_call: TRBD2

cdr3_nt: TGTGCCAGCAGTTTAGGGACAGGGAGTCGGGATCAGCCCCAGCATTTT
cdr3_aa: CASSLGTGSRDQPQHF
v_call: TRBV12-3/TRBV12-4
clone_size: -
j_call: TRBJ1-5
d_call: TRBD1